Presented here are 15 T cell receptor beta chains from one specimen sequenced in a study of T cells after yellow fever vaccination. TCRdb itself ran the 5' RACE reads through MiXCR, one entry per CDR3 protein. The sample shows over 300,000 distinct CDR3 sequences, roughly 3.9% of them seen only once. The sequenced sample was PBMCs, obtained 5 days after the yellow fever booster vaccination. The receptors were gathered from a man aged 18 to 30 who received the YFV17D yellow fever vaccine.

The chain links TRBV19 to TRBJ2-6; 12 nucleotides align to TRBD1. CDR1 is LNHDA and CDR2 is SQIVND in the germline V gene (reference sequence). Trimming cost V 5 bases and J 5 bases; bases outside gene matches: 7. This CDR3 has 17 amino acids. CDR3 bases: TGTGCCAGTAGTTTCCGGGACAGGGGGCGGAGGGCCAACGTCCTGACTTTC. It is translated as CASSFRDRGRRANVLTF.

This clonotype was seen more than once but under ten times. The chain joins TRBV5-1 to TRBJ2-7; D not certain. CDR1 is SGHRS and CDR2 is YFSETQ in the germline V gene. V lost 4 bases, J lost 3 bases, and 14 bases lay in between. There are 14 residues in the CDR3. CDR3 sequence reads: CASSNSVLVYEQYF. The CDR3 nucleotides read TGCGCCAGCAGCAACTCTGTGCTAGTCTACGAGCAGTACTTC.

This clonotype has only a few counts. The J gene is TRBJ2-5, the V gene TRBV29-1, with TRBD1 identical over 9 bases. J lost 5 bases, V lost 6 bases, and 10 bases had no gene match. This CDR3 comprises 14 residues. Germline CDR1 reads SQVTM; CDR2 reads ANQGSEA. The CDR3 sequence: CSVALGTGRETQYF. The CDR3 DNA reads TGCAGCGTCGCCTTAGGGACAGGGAGGGAGACCCAGTACTTC. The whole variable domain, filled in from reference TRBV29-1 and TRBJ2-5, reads SAVISQKPSRDICQRGTSLTIQCQVDSQVTMMFWYRQQPGQSLTLIATANQGSEATYESGFVIDKFPISRPNLTFSTLTVSNMSPEDSSIYLCSVALGTGRETQYFGPGTRLLVL.

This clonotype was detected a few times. The CDR3 reads CAWSVRGRQYF. In DNA form, the CDR3 reads TGTGCCTGGAGTGTGAGGGGCAGGCAGTATTTT. The chain combines TRBV30 with TRBJ2-3; tentatively, D is TRBD1 or TRBD2 (5 bases each). V gave up 0 bases and J gave up 11 bases, with 9 bases separating them. In germline, CDR1 is GTSNPN, CDR2 SVGIG (reference sequence). CDR3 length: 11 residues.

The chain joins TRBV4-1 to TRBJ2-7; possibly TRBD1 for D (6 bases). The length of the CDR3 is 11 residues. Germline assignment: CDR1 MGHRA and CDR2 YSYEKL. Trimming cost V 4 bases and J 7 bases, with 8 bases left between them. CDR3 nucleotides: TGCGCCAGCAGCCGAGGGGGAGAGCAGTACTTC. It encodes CASSRGGEQYF.

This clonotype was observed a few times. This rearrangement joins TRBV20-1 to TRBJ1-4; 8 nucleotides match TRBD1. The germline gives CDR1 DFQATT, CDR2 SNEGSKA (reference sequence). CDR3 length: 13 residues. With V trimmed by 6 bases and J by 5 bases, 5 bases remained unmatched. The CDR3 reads CSARDRKNEKLFF. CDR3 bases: TGCAGTGCCAGGGACAGGAAGAATGAAAAACTGTTTTTT.

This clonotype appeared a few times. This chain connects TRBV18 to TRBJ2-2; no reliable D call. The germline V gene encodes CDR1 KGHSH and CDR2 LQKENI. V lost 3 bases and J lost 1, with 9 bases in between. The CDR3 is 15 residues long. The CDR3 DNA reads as TGTGCCAGCTCACCCTTCTCACAGAACACCGGGGAGCTGTTTTTT. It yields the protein CASSPFSQNTGELFF.

CDR3 bases: TGTGCCAGCAGTCCACTAGGGTACAGGCAGTACGTC. Translated, it gives CASSPLGYRQYV. V is TRBV3-1 and J is TRBJ2-7; tentatively, D is TRBD2 (5 bases). The CDR3 consists of 12 residues. V shed 6 bases and J shed 9 bases, with 15 bases lying between them. In germline, CDR1 is LGHDT, CDR2 YNNKEL (reference sequence).

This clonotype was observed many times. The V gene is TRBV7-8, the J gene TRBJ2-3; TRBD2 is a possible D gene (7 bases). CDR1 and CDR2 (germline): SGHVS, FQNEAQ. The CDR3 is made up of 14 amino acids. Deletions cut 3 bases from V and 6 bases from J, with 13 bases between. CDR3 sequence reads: CASSLERGADTQYF. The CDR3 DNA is TGTGCCAGCAGCTTGGAACGGGGGGCGGATACGCAGTATTTT.

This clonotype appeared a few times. Here the CDR3 DNA reads TGTGCCAGCAGTTCTCCGAGGGGGGGACGGTGGGAGACCCAGTACTTC. Its translation: CASSSPRGGRWETQYF. This rearrangement joins TRBV6-5 to TRBJ2-5, with a weak D call TRBD2 (7 bases). The CDR3 is 16 residues long. CDR1 is MNHEY and CDR2 is SVGAGI in the germline V gene. Trimming pared 4 bases from V and 5 bases from J, leaving 20 bases between.

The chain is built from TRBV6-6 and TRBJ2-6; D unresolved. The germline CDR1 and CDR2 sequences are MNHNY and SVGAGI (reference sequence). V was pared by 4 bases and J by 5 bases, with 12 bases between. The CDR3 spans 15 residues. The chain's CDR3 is CASSWGRVWANVLTF. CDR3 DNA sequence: TGTGCCAGCAGTTGGGGAAGGGTCTGGGCCAACGTCCTGACTTTC.

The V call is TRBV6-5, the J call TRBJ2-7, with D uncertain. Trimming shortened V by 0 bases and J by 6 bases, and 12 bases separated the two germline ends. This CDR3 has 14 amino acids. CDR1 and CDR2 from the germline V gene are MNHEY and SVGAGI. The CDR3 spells CASSYSMVVAEQYV. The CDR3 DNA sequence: TGTGCCAGCAGTTACTCGATGGTGGTTGCCGAGCAGTACGTC.

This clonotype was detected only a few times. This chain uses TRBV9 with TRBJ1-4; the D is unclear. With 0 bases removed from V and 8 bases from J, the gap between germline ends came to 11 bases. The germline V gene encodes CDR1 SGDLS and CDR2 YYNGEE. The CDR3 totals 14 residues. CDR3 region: CASSVGPMGEKLFF. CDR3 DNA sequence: TGTGCCAGCAGCGTAGGTCCGATGGGGGAAAAACTGTTTTTT.

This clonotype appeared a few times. Written as DNA, the CDR3 is TGTGCCATCAGTGAGAGTAGAATCGGCGTCTATAATTCACCCCTCCACTTT. Its translation is CAISESRIGVYNSPLHF. The chain is built from TRBV10-3 and TRBJ1-6; D gene unclear. V gave up 2 bases and J gave up 3 bases, with 14 bases separating them. This CDR3 comprises 17 residues. Germline assignment: CDR1 ENHRY and CDR2 SYGVKD.

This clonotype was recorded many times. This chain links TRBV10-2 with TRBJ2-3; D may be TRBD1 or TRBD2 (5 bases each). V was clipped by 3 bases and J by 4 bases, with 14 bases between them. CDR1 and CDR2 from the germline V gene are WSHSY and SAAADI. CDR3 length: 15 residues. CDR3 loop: CASSDNYGTSDTQYF. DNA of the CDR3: TGCGCCAGCAGTGATAATTATGGGACCTCAGATACGCAGTATTTT.